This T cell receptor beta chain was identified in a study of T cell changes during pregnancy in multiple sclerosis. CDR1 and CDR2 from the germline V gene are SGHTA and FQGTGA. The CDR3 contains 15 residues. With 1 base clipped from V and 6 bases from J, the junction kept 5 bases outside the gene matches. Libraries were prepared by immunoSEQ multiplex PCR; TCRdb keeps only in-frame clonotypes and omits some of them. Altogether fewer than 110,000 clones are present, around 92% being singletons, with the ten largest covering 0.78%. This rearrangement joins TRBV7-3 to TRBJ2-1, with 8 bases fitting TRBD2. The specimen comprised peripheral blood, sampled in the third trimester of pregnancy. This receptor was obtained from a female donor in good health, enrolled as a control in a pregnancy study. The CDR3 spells CASSLSGGPPNEQFF. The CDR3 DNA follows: TGTGCCAGCAGCTTAAGCGGGGGGCCTCCCAATGAGCAGTTCTTC. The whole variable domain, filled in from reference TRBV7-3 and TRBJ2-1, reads GAGVSQTPSNKVTEKGKYVELRCDPISGHTALYWYRQSLGQGPEFLIYFQGTGAADDSGLPNDRFFAVRPEGSVSTLKIQRTERGDSAVYLCASSLSGGPPNEQFFGPGTRLTVL.